The text below deals with one T cell receptor beta chain. This entry belongs to a study of Graves' ophthalmopathy and Graves' hyperthyroidism. CDR3 regions of TCR beta were amplified from RNA transcripts. The workflow started with a first-round RT-PCR run with HTBI primers and then moved on to a second-round multiplex PCR. Each CDR3 protein gets one entry after TCRdb re-called the multiplex PCR reads with MiXCR. The table has roughly 400,000 distinct CDR3 sequences, approximately 20% seen once. Ophthalmopathy donors' eye disease showed moderate-to-severe activity, CAS of at least 3, NOSPECS of at least 4 and duration under 3 months. The sequencing sample was made of peripheral blood. The clonotype comes from a woman younger than 35 with Graves' ophthalmopathy.

DNA of the CDR3: TGTGCCAGCAGCTCGGGATCGGGACGGGGGGGCCTTACCGAGCAGTACTTC. It translates to CASSSGSGRGGLTEQYF. V gene TRBV12-3 or TRBV12-4 combines with J gene TRBJ2-7; 8 bases fit TRBD2. Unmatched junction bases numbered 19, after V lost 6 bases and J lost 6 bases. The CDR3 sequence is 17 residues long.